These T cell receptor beta chains were read from a single sample in a study of patients and donors after allogeneic stem cell transplantation. MiXCR was run by TCRdb on the RT-PCR reads, yielding one entry per CDR3 protein. The data contain tens of thousands of distinct CDR3 sequences, about 30% of them singletons. The sequenced sample consisted of blood, either unsorted or a sorted T cell fraction (not recorded which). The receptors shown here come from a human donor who was either an allogeneic HSCT recipient or a stem cell or donor lymphocyte infusion donor (not recorded which). It is not recorded whose cells these are; they may come from a transplant donor. Both conserved end residues are part of each CDR3. Clone size is not always given. Where it is, it says once, few, many or a class for expanded clones.

CDR3: CASSLPMAGRDTIYF
size: few
J: TRBJ1-3
V: TRBV28

CDR3: CASSQGFLQASPLHF
size: medium-sized
J: TRBJ1-6
V: TRBV4-3

CDR3: CASSPRQGLTSENIQYF
size: few
J: TRBJ2-4
V: TRBV7-2

CDR3: CASSLGPGHLGYGYTF
size: many
J: TRBJ1-2
V: TRBV28

CDR3: CSARGLAEIIYEQYF
size: -
J: TRBJ2-7
V: TRBV20-1

CDR3: CASSPPGLTDTQYF
size: -
J: TRBJ2-3
V: TRBV7-2

CDR3: CSAPDSPYEQYF
size: -
J: TRBJ2-7
V: TRBV20-1

CDR3: CASSLSPLADTQYF
size: few
J: TRBJ2-3
V: TRBV28

CDR3: CASSLGGHRLPNTEAFF
size: few
J: TRBJ1-1
V: TRBV7-2

CDR3: CASSLRGGGEAFF
size: many
J: TRBJ1-1
V: TRBV7-9

CDR3: CASSLSRNTGELFF
size: -
J: TRBJ2-2
V: TRBV27

CDR3: CSVGGTASGTEAFF
size: -
J: TRBJ1-1
V: TRBV29-1

CDR3: CASSLGSGTGNYGYTF
size: -
J: TRBJ1-2
V: TRBV7-9

CDR3: CASSRPGLLTYEQYF
size: -
J: TRBJ2-7
V: TRBV7-6

CDR3: CSARDPSGRFHEQYF
size: -
J: TRBJ2-7
V: TRBV20-1

CDR3: CSASVGTGNQPQHF
size: -
J: TRBJ1-5
V: TRBV20-1

CDR3: CASSYLAGFNEQFF
size: few
J: TRBJ2-1
V: TRBV6-2/TRBV6-3

CDR3: CASSPTGFSGNTIYF
size: many
J: TRBJ1-3
V: TRBV12-3/TRBV12-4

CDR3: CASSRSAGELFF
size: -
J: TRBJ2-2
V: TRBV9

CDR3: CSERGDGYTF
size: many
J: TRBJ1-2
V: TRBV20-1

CDR3: CASSTWGRMGTGELFF
size: -
J: TRBJ2-2
V: TRBV19

CDR3: CSACRVFYEQYF
size: few
J: TRBJ2-7
V: TRBV20-1

CDR3: CASSPRPRDRGNEQYF
size: -
J: TRBJ2-7
V: TRBV12-3/TRBV12-4

CDR3: CASSASYYGYTF
size: few
J: TRBJ1-2
V: TRBV9

CDR3: CAIRGQGSSYEQYF
size: few
J: TRBJ2-7
V: TRBV10-3

CDR3: CASSPWISGTSGSRYEQYF
size: -
J: TRBJ2-7
V: TRBV19

CDR3: CASSLNGQGKNQPQHF
size: -
J: TRBJ1-5
V: TRBV5-1

CDR3: CASSSEGRNTIYF
size: many
J: TRBJ1-3
V: TRBV6-6

CDR3: CASSLVVAGVHEQFF
size: once
J: TRBJ2-1
V: TRBV5-1

CDR3: CASSLTDYEQYF
size: -
J: TRBJ2-7
V: TRBV5-1

CDR3: CAIRRRPRETQYF
size: -
J: TRBJ2-5
V: TRBV10-3

CDR3: CATSDFAGVSETQYF
size: -
J: TRBJ2-5
V: TRBV24-1